These 28 T cell receptor beta chains were all obtained from the same sample, sequenced in a study of sequential checkpoint blockade in melanoma. Repertoires were generated with immunoSEQ multiplex PCR, while TCRdb's copy carries only in-frame clones and drops some. The data show about 28,000 clones, with around nine tenths seen just once and 12% to 15% held by the top ten. The treatment denotes: randomized to nivolumab then ipilimumab (arm A) or the reverse (arm B). The sample here was CD8+ T cells sorted from blood (inferred from file names), taken from a patient given nivolumab and ipilimumab in sequence. The receptors were sampled from a human donor with melanoma.

This chain joins TRBV7-9 and TRBJ2-3; D gene unclear. The ends were cut back, 5 bases at V and 0 bases at J, with 3 bases in the middle. Germline V gene data show CDR1 as SEHNR and CDR2 as FQNEAQ (reference sequence). This CDR3 has 12 amino acids. The CDR3 here is CASSPSTDTQYF. In DNA, the CDR3 is TGTGCCAGCAGCCCTAGCACAGATACGCAGTATTTT. The full variable domain, with the rest looked up from reference TRBV7-9 and TRBJ2-3, is DTGVSQNPRHKITKRGQNVTFRCDPISEHNRLYWYRQTLGQGPEFLTYFQNEAQLEKSRLLSDRFSAERPKGSFSTLEIQRTEQGDSAMYLCASSPSTDTQYFGPGTRLTVL.

This chain joins TRBV28 and TRBJ2-7; TRBD2 matches 9 bases. With V trimmed by 3 bases and J by 3 bases, 6 bases remained unmatched. This CDR3 spans 15 amino acids. Germline V gives CDR1 MDHEN, CDR2 SYDVKM. The CDR3 region is CASSLRGGAFYEQYV. DNA for the CDR3: TGTGCCAGCAGTTTGCGGGGGGGCGCTTTCTACGAGCAGTACGTC.

V and J are TRBV9 and TRBJ2-1, with TRBD2 matching over 7 bases. From germline, CDR1 is SGDLS and CDR2 YYNGEE. The CDR3 sequence is 16 residues long. Trimming at V came to 0 bases and at J to 2 bases, leaving 5 bases not matched to a gene. The CDR3 protein is CASSVAGGPPYNEQFF. The DNA of the CDR3 is TGTGCCAGCAGCGTAGCGGGAGGACCTCCCTACAATGAGCAGTTCTTC.

CDR3 nucleotides: TGTGCCAGCAGCTTCTTCTCCTACGAGCAGTACTTC. As protein: CASSFFSYEQYF. The V gene is TRBV11-2, the J gene TRBJ2-7; D not certain. V was trimmed by 3 bases and J by 0 bases, leaving 3 bases between them. From germline, CDR1 is SGHAT and CDR2 FQNNGV. This CDR3 spans 12 amino acids.

The chain joins TRBV7-6 to TRBJ2-1; TRBD2 might be the D (6 bases). V dropped 4 bases and J dropped 6 bases, with 13 bases sitting between them. CDR1 SGHVS and CDR2 FNYEAQ come from the germline V gene. The CDR3 has 14 residues. CDR3 sequence (DNA): TGTGCCAGCAGCTCAAAATGGGGGGTCAATGAGCAGTTCTTC. This codes for CASSSKWGVNEQFF.

The V call is TRBV9, the J call TRBJ2-3, with 7 bases matching TRBD2. The CDR3 covers 16 residues. Germline V gene data show CDR1 as SGDLS and CDR2 as YYNGEE. J gave up 4 bases and V 0 bases, and 8 bases lay outside the gene matches. DNA of the CDR3: TGTGCCAGCAGCGTAGAGGCGGGAGATCCATCAGATACGCAGTATTTT. This encodes CASSVEAGDPSDTQYF.

The rearrangement joins TRBV27 to TRBJ2-7, with a tentative D call TRBD2 (6 bases). The germline V gene encodes CDR1 MNHEY and CDR2 SMNVEV (reference sequence). This CDR3 has 16 amino acids. Trimming removed 2 bases at V and 6 bases at J, with 20 bases between. CDR3 sequence (DNA): TGTGCCAGCAGTTTAGTTAGGACCCCGTATAGCGGCGAGCAGTACTTC. It codes for CASSLVRTPYSGEQYF.

The chain couples TRBV6-4 to TRBJ1-1; possible D gene TRBD1, 6 bases. Germline CDR1 and CDR2: MRHNA and SNTAGT. The CDR3 spans 18 residues. V lost 7 bases and J lost 1, with 25 bases in between. CDR3: CASTRGGDKRLRNTEAFF. DNA for the CDR3: TGTGCCAGCACAAGGGGGGGAGACAAAAGGCTTCGGAACACTGAAGCTTTCTTT.

The V gene is TRBV9, the J gene TRBJ1-5, with D uncertain. Trimming pared 0 bases from V and 12 bases from J, leaving 16 bases between. This CDR3 contains 14 residues. Germline V gene data show CDR1 as SGDLS and CDR2 as YYNGEE. As DNA, the CDR3 is TGTGCCAGCAGCGTAGGTTCATCCGGGAAAGTCCAGCATTTT. This sequence encodes CASSVGSSGKVQHF.

The genes are TRBV5-5 and TRBJ1-6, with D possibly TRBD1 on 6 matching bases. With 5 bases removed from V and 9 bases from J, the gap between germline ends came to 24 bases. Germline CDR1 is SGHKS and CDR2 is YYEKEE (reference sequence). This CDR3 has 17 amino acids. The CDR3 region is CASRAPGGDRRISPLHF. DNA of the CDR3: TGTGCCAGCAGAGCACCGGGGGGCGACCGAAGAATTTCACCCCTCCACTTT. Full variable domain (remainder filled in from reference TRBV5-5 and TRBJ1-6): DAGVTQSPTHLIKTRGQQVTLRCSPISGHKSVSWYQQVLGQGPQFIFQYYEKEERGRGNFPDRFSARQFPNYSSELNVNALLLGDSALYLCASRAPGGDRRISPLHFGNGTRLTVT.

This chain connects TRBV7-9 to TRBJ2-5; 7 bases fit TRBD1. The DNA end lines up better with TRBJ2-7; the J call may be wrong. CDR3 length: 15 residues. From germline, CDR1 is SEHNR and CDR2 FQNEAQ (reference sequence). For the CDR3, the DNA is TGTGCCAGCAGCGGTGACAGGGCAGGTTCCTACGAGCAGTACTTC. This gives the protein CASSGDRAGSYEQYF.

This chain connects TRBV27 to TRBJ1-4, with a weak D call TRBD1 (5 bases). The germline V gene encodes CDR1 MNHEY and CDR2 SMNVEV (reference sequence). The CDR3 is made up of 15 amino acids. V lost 6 bases and J lost 3, with 14 bases in between. CDR3: CASSPLEGANEKLFF. The CDR3 DNA sequence: TGTGCCAGCAGCCCCCTTGAAGGGGCTAATGAAAAACTGTTTTTT.

The chain has TRBV9 and TRBJ2-7; 8 nucleotides match TRBD2. Per germline, CDR1 SGDLS and CDR2 YYNGEE. J was trimmed by 6 bases and V by 4 bases; bases with no gene match: 12. The CDR3 contains 15 residues. The CDR3: CASSPFAAGEAEQYF. As DNA, the CDR3 is TGTGCCAGCAGCCCCTTCGCAGCGGGAGAAGCCGAGCAGTACTTC. Based on the CDR3 plus reference TRBV9 and TRBJ2-7, the full variable domain is DSGVTQTPKHLITATGQRVTLRCSPRSGDLSVYWYQQSLDQGLQFLIQYYNGEERAKGNILERFSAQQFPDLHSELNLSSLELGDSALYFCASSPFAAGEAEQYFGPGTRLTVT.

The V call is TRBV9, the J call TRBJ1-2; 9 nucleotides line up with TRBD1. This CDR3 comprises 17 residues. The V gene end was trimmed by 4 bases and the J gene end by 8 bases; junction bases not matched to a gene: 18. The germline CDR1 and CDR2 sequences are SGDLS and YYNGEE. CDR3 region: CASSLGGNRGRPLGYTF. The CDR3 nucleotides read TGTGCCAGCAGCCTCGGGGGAAACAGGGGGCGTCCCCTGGGCTACACCTTC.

V and J are TRBV4-2 and TRBJ2-3; D gene unclear. The CDR3 sequence is 12 residues long. CDR1 is LGHNA, CDR2 YNFKEQ, per germline. V was cut by 1 base and J by 4 bases, with 3 bases left in between. The CDR3 spells CASSQAADTQYF. DNA for the CDR3: TGTGCCAGCAGCCAAGCTGCAGATACGCAGTATTTT.

The J gene is TRBJ2-2, the V gene TRBV4-1; D gene unclear. Trimming left V 4 bases short and J 0 bases short, with 6 bases between. The length of the CDR3 is 14 residues. In germline, CDR1 is MGHRA, CDR2 YSYEKL. The CDR3 sequence: CASSLTPNTGELFF. The DNA for the CDR3 is TGCGCCAGCAGCCTAACACCGAACACCGGGGAGCTGTTTTTT.

The chain links TRBV27 to TRBJ1-1, with TRBD1 as a possible D gene (6 bases). V was cut by 3 bases and J by 5 bases, with 13 bases left in between. This CDR3 is 14 amino acids long. Germline V lookup: CDR1 MNHEY, CDR2 SMNVEV (reference sequence). CDR3 sequence: CASSFTGSWTEAFF. Written as DNA, the CDR3 is TGTGCCAGCAGTTTTACAGGGTCTTGGACTGAAGCTTTCTTT.

The chain recombines TRBV19 with TRBJ2-1; 8 bases line up with TRBD2. From germline, CDR1 is LNHDA and CDR2 SQIVND (reference sequence). The CDR3 is made up of 15 amino acids. The trim removed 3 bases at V and 4 bases at J, leaving 5 bases unmatched. The CDR3 protein is CASSIGAGEYNEQFF. The CDR3 bases are TGTGCCAGTAGTATCGGAGCGGGAGAGTACAATGAGCAGTTCTTC.

The rearrangement uses TRBV7-8 and TRBJ2-1; 13 bases are shared with TRBD2. V trimming: 5 bases; J trimming: 0 bases; junction bases outside the gene matches: 4. Germline V gene data show CDR1 as SGHVS and CDR2 as FQNEAQ. This CDR3 contains 17 residues. CDR3: CASSLWTSGSSYNEQFF. As DNA, the CDR3 is TGTGCCAGCAGCCTCTGGACTAGCGGGAGCTCCTACAATGAGCAGTTCTTC.

In its sample, this clone was seen a few times. The rearrangement uses TRBV28 and TRBJ2-7; no reliable D call. Germline assignment: CDR1 MDHEN and CDR2 SYDVKM. CDR3 length: 17 residues. Trimming left V 5 bases short and J 2 bases short, with 22 bases between. CDR3 sequence reads: CASSPLVAGRTAYEQYV. In DNA form, the CDR3 reads TGTGCCAGCAGTCCCCTTGTGGCAGGCCGAACCGCCTACGAGCAGTACGTC.

V gene TRBV11-2 combines with J gene TRBJ1-3, with unresolved D. This CDR3 comprises 14 residues. CDR1 SGHAT and CDR2 FQNNGV come from the germline V gene. Trimming took off 4 bases at V and 0 bases at J, with 7 bases between the two ends. Here the CDR3 DNA reads TGTGCCAGCAGCTCCTTTTCCTCTGGAAACACCATATATTTT. Its translation: CASSSFSSGNTIYF.

The gene calls are TRBV29-1 and TRBJ1-2; D is undetermined. Trimming cost V 6 bases and J 4 bases, with 12 bases left between them. Germline V gene sequence: CDR1 SQVTM, CDR2 ANQGSEA. The CDR3 contains 12 residues. The CDR3 DNA reads as TGCAGCGTCCCGGGCCGGGGCTATGGCTACACCTTC. Residues: CSVPGRGYGYTF.

The V call is TRBV7-3, the J call TRBJ2-2, with D uncertain. Germline V gene sequence: CDR1 SGHTA, CDR2 FQGTGA. Between the trimmed V and J ends, which lost 3 bases and 4 bases, there was a span of 3 bases. This CDR3 has 12 residues. The CDR3 region is CASSFLTGELFF. CDR3 nucleotide sequence: TGTGCCAGCAGCTTCCTCACCGGGGAGCTGTTTTTT.

This rearrangement joins TRBV28 to TRBJ1-2; tentative D call: TRBD1 (6 bases). V dropped 5 bases and J dropped 2 bases, with 15 bases sitting between them. The germline V gene has CDR1 MDHEN and CDR2 SYDVKM. The CDR3 is made up of 15 amino acids. CDR3 sequence reads: CASSLSWTENYGYTF. The CDR3 bases are TGTGCCAGCAGTCTGAGTTGGACAGAAAACTATGGCTACACCTTC.

This clone was observed once. Sequence at one end of the junction differs from germline and may be a read error. This chain uses TRBV29-1 with TRBJ2-7; a possible D gene is TRBD2 (6 bases). Germline CDR1 SQVTM, CDR2 ANQGSEA. CDR3 length: 11 residues. CDR3 residues: CSVVSGYVQYF. The CDR3 region has the DNA TGCAGCGTTGTAAGCGGGTACGTGCAGTACTTC.

CDR3 region: CASTRTSGDEQYF. The CDR3 coding sequence is TGTGCCAGCACTCGGACTAGCGGCGACGAGCAGTACTTC. The chain employs TRBV27 and TRBJ2-7; 10 bases are a match to TRBD2. The germline V gene encodes CDR1 MNHEY and CDR2 SMNVEV (reference sequence). This CDR3 is built from 13 residues. V lost 7 bases, J lost 5 bases, and 5 bases stayed unmatched.

The V call is TRBV6-5, the J call TRBJ2-3, with D unclear. CDR3 length: 14 amino acids. Germline V CDR1 and CDR2: MNHEY, SVGAGI. Trimming cost V 9 bases and J 0 bases, with 13 bases left between them. CDR3 amino acids: CASSLMTSTDTQYF. The DNA of the CDR3 is TGTGCCAGTTCACTCATGACTAGCACAGATACGCAGTATTTT.

The chain employs TRBV4-2 and TRBJ2-2; no firm D call. This CDR3 contains 15 residues. Germline-derived CDR1 and CDR2 are LGHNA and YNFKEQ. The V end was cut by 0 bases, the J end by 4 bases, with 9 bases between. The chain's CDR3 is CASSQEETTTGELFF. CDR3 nucleotide sequence: TGTGCCAGCAGCCAAGAGGAAACTACCACCGGGGAGCTGTTTTTT.